This entry lists 32 T cell receptor beta chains sequenced from one sample in a study of cytomegalovirus exposure and HLA in healthy donors. The method was immunoSEQ multiplex PCR; TCRdb's version includes in-frame clones alone and lacks a portion of them. This sample carries 200,000 to 250,000 clones, less than 90% of them seen once, and the ten largest clones take 5.5% to 6.5%. The sequenced material came from PBMCs. These receptors were taken from a woman aged 18-35 years in good health and CMV-seronegative.

The chain employs TRBV27 and TRBJ2-2, with D perhaps TRBD2 (7 bases). The germline V and J ends were trimmed by 4 bases and 7 bases, with 19 bases remaining between them. This CDR3 contains 16 residues. Per germline, CDR1 MNHEY and CDR2 SMNVEV (reference sequence). CDR3 coding DNA: TGTGCCAGCAGTTCCCACTTGGCGGGGGACAACGGGGAGCTGTTTTTT. Translation gives CASSSHLAGDNGELFF.

The chain uses TRBV5-1 and TRBJ2-1, with 9 bases that match TRBD2. V was clipped by 4 bases and J by 7 bases; unmatched bases: 12. CDR1 and CDR2 (germline): SGHRS, YFSETQ. The CDR3 runs to 16 residues. In nucleotides, the CDR3 is TGCGCCAGCAGCCCGGTCGCAGCGGGGGGCCTGAATGAGCAGTTCTTC. This codes for CASSPVAAGGLNEQFF.

This rearrangement joins TRBV30 to TRBJ1-4; no definite D call. This CDR3 contains 13 residues. The germline V gene encodes CDR1 GTSNPN and CDR2 SVGIG (reference sequence). Trimming shortened V by 5 bases and J by 8 bases, and 15 bases separated the two germline ends. CDR3: CAWRTWNGEKLFF. DNA for the CDR3: TGTGCCTGGCGTACGTGGAACGGGGAAAAACTGTTTTTT.

This chain joins TRBV5-1 and TRBJ2-1; D might be TRBD1 (6 bases). CDR3 size: 13 residues. V was clipped by 3 bases and J by 4 bases, with 8 bases between them. The germline V gene has CDR1 SGHRS and CDR2 YFSETQ. This chain's CDR3 is CASSSTGYNEQFF. In DNA form, the CDR3 reads TGCGCCAGCAGCTCGACAGGTTACAATGAGCAGTTCTTC.

The CDR3 here is CASSVGQGAYYGYTF. DNA for the CDR3: TGTGCCAGCAGTGTTGGACAGGGGGCATACTATGGCTACACCTTC. The chain couples TRBV2 to TRBJ1-2, with TRBD1 matching over 11 bases. The CDR3 has 15 residues. Germline V gives CDR1 SNHLY, CDR2 FYNNEI. V shed 4 bases and J 3 bases; nucleotides not matched to a gene: 4.

In DNA form, the CDR3 reads TGTGCCAGCAGCGACAGGGGGCGCAAAGGCTACACCTTC. This gives the protein CASSDRGRKGYTF. J is TRBJ1-2 and V is TRBV14; 10 nucleotides align to TRBD1. Germline V lookup: CDR1 SGHDN, CDR2 FVKESK. The CDR3 runs 13 residues. J lost 8 bases, V lost 5 bases, and 5 bases had no gene match.

The V gene is TRBV10-1, the J gene TRBJ1-2; TRBD1 matches 9 bases. The CDR3 has 13 amino acids. With V trimmed by 7 bases and J by 10 bases, 10 bases remained unmatched. Per the germline V gene, CDR1 is WNHNN and CDR2 is SYGVQD (reference sequence). DNA for the CDR3: TGCGCCAGCATAAAGACAGGGGGAAGCTCCTACACCTTC. Amino acids: CASIKTGGSSYTF.

The gene calls are TRBV4-1 and TRBJ1-4; no firm D call. Germline V gene lookup returns CDR1 MGHRA and CDR2 YSYEKL. This CDR3 comprises 15 residues. V lost 0 bases to trimming and J lost 5 bases, with 10 bases between them. This CDR3 is CASSQEPGLNEKLFF. The DNA for the CDR3 is TGCGCCAGCAGCCAAGAACCGGGGTTAAATGAAAAACTGTTTTTT.

The V gene is TRBV6-1, the J gene TRBJ2-7; TRBD1 matches at 8 bases. J gave up 5 bases and V 6 bases, and 6 bases lay outside the gene matches. The V gene's germline CDR1 is MNHNS and CDR2 SASEGT. The CDR3 sequence is 13 residues long. CDR3 bases: TGTGCCAGCAGAGGACAGGGAGCGGACGAGCAGTACTTC. Translating it yields CASRGQGADEQYF.

V and J are TRBV9 and TRBJ2-7; 7 nucleotides match TRBD1. The CDR3 consists of 15 residues. Germline V gives CDR1 SGDLS, CDR2 YYNGEE. Unmatched junction bases numbered 12, after V lost 4 bases and J lost 5 bases. The CDR3 reads CASSPRTGFSDEQYF. The DNA for the CDR3 is TGTGCCAGCAGCCCTCGGACAGGCTTTAGTGACGAGCAGTACTTC.

V gene TRBV6-5 combines with J gene TRBJ2-7; D is ambiguous. CDR1 MNHEY and CDR2 SVGAGI come from the germline V gene. The CDR3 is 15 residues long. The V end lost 4 bases, the J end lost 2 bases, and 15 bases lay between the germline ends. CDR3 bases: TGTGCCAGCAGTTGGAAACTCACAGATACCTACGAGCAGTACTTC. Translating it yields CASSWKLTDTYEQYF.

The chain couples TRBV27 to TRBJ1-1, with D possibly being TRBD1 (5 bases). V was cut by 3 bases and J by 6 bases, with 14 bases left in between. The CDR3 extends over 14 amino acids. Looked up from germline, CDR1 is MNHEY and CDR2 is SMNVEV (reference sequence). In DNA, the CDR3 is TGTGCCAGCAGTTTGGGGCCAGGCCCCTCTGAAGCTTTCTTT. It yields the protein CASSLGPGPSEAFF.

The chain is built from TRBV18 and TRBJ2-3; the D call may be TRBD1 or TRBD2 (5 bases each). The CDR3 covers 13 residues. Trimming removed 6 bases from V and 6 bases from J, with 13 bases in between. Germline loops: CDR1 KGHSH, CDR2 LQKENI. CDR3 loop: CASSGAGVDTQYF. The CDR3 DNA reads TGTGCCAGCTCCGGGGCCGGGGTGGATACGCAGTATTTT.

The chain has TRBV28 and TRBJ2-7; no definite D call. The germline V gene has CDR1 MDHEN and CDR2 SYDVKM. CDR3 length equals 14 residues. The V gene lost 4 bases and the J gene lost 3 bases, with 13 bases spanning the gap. The CDR3 coding sequence is TGTGCCAGCAGTTCCTCCCGAAGGCACTACGAGCAGTACTTC. This sequence encodes CASSSSRRHYEQYF.

The genes are TRBV28 and TRBJ2-3; the D gene is possibly TRBD2 (5 bases). The germline V gene encodes CDR1 MDHEN and CDR2 SYDVKM. The CDR3 runs to 12 residues. Trimming pared 10 bases from V and 2 bases from J, leaving 10 bases between. CDR3 DNA sequence: TGTGCCATTTCGGGGAACACAGATACGCAGTATTTT. Translated, it gives CAISGNTDTQYF.

The gene calls are TRBV9 and TRBJ2-1, with D perhaps TRBD1 or TRBD2 (5 bases each). The V end was cut by 2 bases, the J end by 8 bases, with 11 bases between. The length of the CDR3 is 13 residues. Germline-derived CDR1 and CDR2 are SGDLS and YYNGEE. The CDR3 region is CASSVPGTDEQFF. In nucleotides, the CDR3 is TGTGCCAGCAGCGTCCCCGGGACGGATGAGCAGTTCTTC.

The V call is TRBV27, the J call TRBJ2-5; 13 bases are shared with TRBD2. The V gene's germline CDR1 is MNHEY and CDR2 SMNVEV (reference sequence). The CDR3 sequence is 16 residues long. V gave up 5 bases and J gave up 7 bases; unmatched junction bases: 10. The CDR3 loop reads CASSAWTSGGPGTQYF. CDR3 nucleotides: TGTGCCAGCAGTGCATGGACTAGCGGGGGACCGGGGACCCAGTACTTC.

The V gene is TRBV6-1, the J gene TRBJ2-1; no clear D gene. Trimming took off 6 bases at V and 0 bases at J, with 12 bases between the two ends. Per the germline V gene, CDR1 is MNHNS and CDR2 is SASEGT. CDR3 length: 15 residues. DNA for the CDR3: TGTGCCAGCAGGCAGATTACCGGCTCCTACAATGAGCAGTTCTTC. It yields the protein CASRQITGSYNEQFF.

V and J are TRBV28 and TRBJ1-4, with TRBD1 identical over 12 bases. The CDR3 sequence is 18 residues long. V was pared by 4 bases and J by 5 bases, with 11 bases of the junction left unmatched. CDR1 is MDHEN and CDR2 is SYDVKM in the germline V gene. The chain's CDR3 is CASSSTGTGGGGNEKLFF. The CDR3 coding sequence is TGTGCCAGCAGTTCCACCGGGACAGGGGGCGGTGGGAATGAAAAACTGTTTTTT.

The rearrangement uses TRBV6-5 and TRBJ1-2; D is unresolved. Germline assignment: CDR1 MNHEY and CDR2 SVGAGI. The CDR3 is 13 amino acids. V lost 2 bases, J lost 4 bases, and 8 bases lay in between. The CDR3 DNA follows: TGTGCCAGCAGTTACGGTACATCCTATGGCTACACCTTC. Translation: CASSYGTSYGYTF.

For this clone: An end of the junction does not agree with germline; a read error may underlie this. The chain joins TRBV28 to TRBJ1-2; a possible D gene is TRBD1 (5 bases). The V gene's germline CDR1 is MDHEN and CDR2 SYDVKM. This CDR3 region has 14 residues. This CDR3 reads CASSLYAGNYGYTF. The CDR3 DNA reads TGTGCCAGCAGTTTATACGCAGGGAACTACGGCTACACCTTC.

Points on this clone: Other nucleotide sequences in the sample specify the same CDR3. This rearrangement joins TRBV27 to TRBJ1-5; D is uncertain. The V gene's germline CDR1 is MNHEY and CDR2 SMNVEV (reference sequence). The CDR3 is made up of 13 amino acids. The V and J ends lost 2 bases and 4 bases respectively, with 6 bases between them. CDR3 sequence: CASSLSRNQPQHF. Here the CDR3 DNA reads TGTGCCAGCAGTTTAAGCCGGAATCAGCCCCAGCATTTT.

This clone was seen a handful of times. Distinct nucleotide sequences in the sample also encode this CDR3. This sequence joins TRBV7-6 and TRBJ2-3; no reliable D call. CDR1 is SGHVS and CDR2 is FNYEAQ in the germline V gene. The CDR3 is 13 amino acids. Trimming cost V 1 base and J 6 bases, with 8 bases left between them. The CDR3 DNA sequence: TGTGCCAGCAGCTTAGATCGGGTGGATACGCAGTATTTT. It codes for CASSLDRVDTQYF.

V usage is TRBV9 and J usage is TRBJ2-2; TRBD2 aligns across 10 bases. The CDR3 is 15 residues long. The germline V gene has CDR1 SGDLS and CDR2 YYNGEE. The V gene end was trimmed by 3 bases and the J gene end by 6 bases; junction bases not matched to a gene: 5. The CDR3 is CASSDTSGVAGELFF. As DNA, the CDR3 is TGTGCCAGCAGCGACACTAGCGGGGTTGCCGGGGAGCTGTTTTTT.

This clone has a handful of counts. The V gene is TRBV27, the J gene TRBJ2-2; 9 nucleotides match TRBD1. Per the germline V gene, CDR1 is MNHEY and CDR2 is SMNVEV (reference sequence). Trimming cost V 5 bases and J 1 base; bases outside gene matches: 29. CDR3 length: 24 amino acids. CDR3 nucleotide sequence: TGTGCCAGCAGTCTACATGGGTGGGCAGCGGTCACCGGACAGGGGACTCTGAACACCGGGGAGCTGTTTTTT. This encodes CASSLHGWAAVTGQGTLNTGELFF.

This clone appeared a single time. V and J are TRBV13 and TRBJ2-6, with D perhaps TRBD2 (5 bases). The ends were cut back, 8 bases at V and 2 bases at J, with 13 bases in the middle. This CDR3 has 15 amino acids. Germline V gene data show CDR1 as PRHDT and CDR2 as FYEKMQ (reference sequence). CDR3 loop: CASHPGSTGANVLTF. The DNA of the CDR3 is TGTGCCAGCCACCCGGGATCAACTGGGGCCAACGTCCTGACTTTC.

The chain has TRBV2 and TRBJ2-5, with 10 bases identical to TRBD1. V lost 4 bases to trimming and J lost 5 bases; unmatched junction nucleotides: 7. The CDR3 length is 15 residues. Germline assignment: CDR1 SNHLY and CDR2 FYNNEI. The CDR3 nucleotides read TGTGCCAGCAGTGGGACAGGGGGAAAGGGGGAGACCCAGTACTTC. Amino acids: CASSGTGGKGETQYF.

This sequence joins TRBV5-1 and TRBJ2-2; 8 bases are a match to TRBD1. There are 16 residues in the CDR3. Unmatched junction bases numbered 12, after V lost 6 bases and J lost 5 bases. Germline V gene lookup returns CDR1 SGHRS and CDR2 YFSETQ. DNA for the CDR3: TGCGCCAGCACCCCCGCTAGGACAGGGAAAACCGGGGAGCTGTTTTTT. Residues: CASTPARTGKTGELFF.

The gene calls are TRBV29-1 and TRBJ1-1, with a possible D match to TRBD1 (5 bases). V lost 6 bases and J 2 bases, leaving 7 bases between the germline ends. Germline-derived CDR1 and CDR2 are SQVTM and ANQGSEA. This CDR3 spans 11 amino acids. The CDR3 region has the DNA TGCAGCGTGACAGAAAACACTGAAGCTTTCTTT. Translation: CSVTENTEAFF.

The chain joins TRBV6-5 to TRBJ2-7; tentative D call: TRBD1 (8 bases). Deletions cut 6 bases from V and 6 bases from J, with 12 bases between. The V gene's germline CDR1 is MNHEY and CDR2 SVGAGI. CDR3 length: 12 amino acids. DNA of the CDR3: TGTGCCAGCAGGACAGGGGAGGGCGAGCAGTACTTC. It yields the protein CASRTGEGEQYF.

V and J are TRBV11-2 and TRBJ2-3, with D possibly being TRBD1 or TRBD2 (5 bases each). This CDR3 is built from 15 residues. Trimming took off 5 bases at V and 1 base at J, with 13 bases between the two ends. The germline V gene encodes CDR1 SGHAT and CDR2 FQNNGV. CDR3 nucleotide sequence: TGTGCCAGCAGCCTCCGGGGCCGTCGCACAGATACGCAGTATTTT. Encoded protein: CASSLRGRRTDTQYF. Combining the CDR3 with reference TRBV11-2 and TRBJ2-3 gives the whole variable domain EAGVAQSPRYKIIEKRQSVAFWCNPISGHATLYWYQQILGQGPKLLIQFQNNGVVDDSQLPKDRFSAERLKGVDSTLKIQPAKLEDSAVYLCASSLRGRRTDTQYFGPGTRLTVL.

V and J are TRBV11-2 and TRBJ2-5; 13 nucleotides agree with TRBD2. Germline loops: CDR1 SGHAT, CDR2 FQNNGV. With 10 bases clipped from V and 5 bases from J, the junction kept 4 bases outside the gene matches. The CDR3 covers 13 residues. The CDR3 DNA reads TGTGCCACCTCGGGACTAGCGGGGGAGACCCAGTACTTC. Translating it yields CATSGLAGETQYF.